The rows below give T cell receptor beta chains drawn from one sample of a study of a mutant IDH1 vaccine in newly diagnosed glioma. Antigens of these TCRs are unknown. Only in-frame clones appear in the TCRdb table, and some are missing; sequencing was by immunoSEQ multiplex PCR. This table holds tens of thousands of clones, 85% to 90% found once. The sample consisted of PBMCs, taken from a glioma patient whose treatment included an IDH1 peptide vaccine. The receptor source for this set is a man aged 40-49 years with glioma. The CDR3 runs from the conserved cysteine through the conserved F or W. Each record gives: CDR3 DNA, CDR3 protein, J gene, clone size, D gene, V gene. D genes are given only for firm matches. Size is omitted from some rows. Given values are once, few, many or a class for expanded clones.

DNA: TGTGCCAGTAGACGGAGGGGGGAGACCCAGTACTTC; CDR3: CASRRRGETQYF; J: TRBJ2-5; size: .; D: .; V: TRBV19
DNA: TGTGCCAGAAGCTTGGGAGGGGAGAACACTGAAGCTTTCTTT; CDR3: CARSLGGENTEAFF; J: TRBJ1-1; size: .; D: .; V: TRBV5-3
DNA: TGTGCCAGCAGCTTTCCCCTCGTAGCGGGAGGGCGTAGAGAGACCCAGTACTTC; CDR3: CASSFPLVAGGRRETQYF; J: TRBJ2-5; size: .; D: TRBD2; V: TRBV5-6
DNA: TGTGCCAGCAGCGTCGGGACAGGGGAATACGGCAATCAGCCCCAGCATTTT; CDR3: CASSVGTGEYGNQPQHF; J: TRBJ1-5; size: few; D: TRBD1; V: TRBV5-6
DNA: TGTGCCAGCAGCTTTCGACAGGGGTTGGCCGGGGAGCTGTTTTTT; CDR3: CASSFRQGLAGELFF; J: TRBJ2-2; size: .; D: TRBD1; V: TRBV7-3
DNA: TGTGCCAGCAGCGTGGGAACGGGACTCTTGAACACTGAAGCTTTCTTT; CDR3: CASSVGTGLLNTEAFF; J: TRBJ1-1; size: .; D: .; V: TRBV9
DNA: TGTGCCAGCAGTCCGCCGGGGAATCAGCCCCAGCATTTT; CDR3: CASSPPGNQPQHF; J: TRBJ1-5; size: .; D: .; V: TRBV6-6
DNA: TGTGCCAGCAGACTAGCGGGACAAGAGACCCAGTACTTC; CDR3: CASRLAGQETQYF; J: TRBJ2-5; size: .; D: TRBD2; V: TRBV5-4
DNA: TGTGCCAGCTCACCGCCGTGGGGCACCAATCAGCCCCAGCATTTT; CDR3: CASSPPWGTNQPQHF; J: TRBJ1-5; size: few; D: .; V: TRBV18
DNA: TGTGCCAGTAGCCCTTCCTATACCTACGAGCAGTACTTC; CDR3: CASSPSYTYEQYF; J: TRBJ2-7; size: .; D: .; V: TRBV19
DNA: TGTGCCAGCAGACCCATACGAGGGGCTACCTACGAGCAGTACTTC; CDR3: CASRPIRGATYEQYF; J: TRBJ2-7; size: .; D: .; V: TRBV28
DNA: TGTGCCAGCTCACCAACGAATCGGCAGGGAGGGGACACTGAAGCTTTCTTT; CDR3: CASSPTNRQGGDTEAFF; J: TRBJ1-1; size: .; D: .; V: TRBV18
DNA: TGTGCCAGCAGGGATCTAGCGGGAGTGGTCGGGGAGCTGTTTTTT; CDR3: CASRDLAGVVGELFF; J: TRBJ2-2; size: .; D: TRBD2; V: TRBV6-1
DNA: TGTGCCAGCAGCCCGGTTACAGTTGAGTCTGAAGCTTTCTTT; CDR3: CASSPVTVESEAFF; J: TRBJ1-1; size: .; D: .; V: TRBV28
DNA: TGTGCCAGCAGTTTATTAGGGACAGGGGGCCACGAGCAGTACTTC; CDR3: CASSLLGTGGHEQYF; J: TRBJ2-7; size: .; D: TRBD1; V: TRBV27
DNA: TGTGCCAGTAGTACGAGACTAGCGGGAGTTGAGACCCAGTACTTC; CDR3: CASSTRLAGVETQYF; J: TRBJ2-5; size: .; D: TRBD2; V: TRBV19
DNA: TGCGCCAGCAGCCCGGGACTGGGGTACGAGCAGTACTTC; CDR3: CASSPGLGYEQYF; J: TRBJ2-7; size: .; D: .; V: TRBV5-1
DNA: TGCGCCAGCAGCCAAGGTGAGTGGAGCAATCAGCCCCAGCATTTT; CDR3: CASSQGEWSNQPQHF; J: TRBJ1-5; size: medium-sized; D: .; V: TRBV4-1
DNA: TGTGCCAGCAGCCGAGGTGCCTCCTACGAGCAGTACTTC; CDR3: CASSRGASYEQYF; J: TRBJ2-7; size: once; D: .; V: TRBV6-5
DNA: TGTGCCACCAGCAGAGCTGTGGGAGCCAACACAGATACGCAGTATTTT; CDR3: CATSRAVGANTDTQYF; J: TRBJ2-3; size: .; D: .; V: TRBV15
DNA: TGCAGCGCCAAAATCGCTTCGAGCTACACCTTC; CDR3: CSAKIASSYTF; J: TRBJ1-2; size: .; D: .; V: TRBV29-1
DNA: TGTGCTAGTGGTCTTCGTGGCACTGAAGCTTTCTTT; CDR3: CASGLRGTEAFF; J: TRBJ1-1; size: .; D: .; V: TRBV12-5
DNA: TGCAGCGTTGACGACAGGGGGAACTATGGCTACACCTTC; CDR3: CSVDDRGNYGYTF; J: TRBJ1-2; size: .; D: TRBD1; V: TRBV29-1
DNA: TGTGCCAGCAGAAAGCGGAGGGAAAATAGCAATCAGCCCCAGCATTTT; CDR3: CASRKRRENSNQPQHF; J: TRBJ1-5; size: .; D: .; V: TRBV5-6
DNA: TGCGCCAGCAGCTTGGGGGCGCCCGATAATGAAAAACTGTTTTTT; CDR3: CASSLGAPDNEKLFF; J: TRBJ1-4; size: .; D: .; V: TRBV5-1
DNA: TGTGCCAGCAGTGACCCCGGGACTAAATACAATGAGCAGTTCTTC; CDR3: CASSDPGTKYNEQFF; J: TRBJ2-1; size: .; D: TRBD2; V: TRBV28
DNA: TGTGCCAGCAGTTTGGGTTACGAGCAGTACTTC; CDR3: CASSLGYEQYF; J: TRBJ2-7; size: .; D: .; V: TRBV28
DNA: TGTGCCACCTCACGACAAGAGACCCAGTACTTC; CDR3: CATSRQETQYF; J: TRBJ2-5; size: .; D: .; V: TRBV15
DNA: TGTGCCAGCAGGGAAGGGACAGGTCGTCAGCCCCAGCATTTT; CDR3: CASREGTGRQPQHF; J: TRBJ1-5; size: once; D: TRBD1; V: TRBV6-5
DNA: TGTGCCAGCAGACGACTAAAAGAGTCCCACGAGCAGTACTTC; CDR3: CASRRLKESHEQYF; J: TRBJ2-7; size: few; D: .; V: TRBV6-5
DNA: TGTGCCAGCAGCAAAGGACTAGCGGGTGACGGGGAGCTGTTTTTT; CDR3: CASSKGLAGDGELFF; J: TRBJ2-2; size: .; D: TRBD2; V: TRBV7-3
DNA: TGCGCCAGCAGCCAAGAGCGGGAAGGGGAGCAGTACTTC; CDR3: CASSQEREGEQYF; J: TRBJ2-7; size: .; D: .; V: TRBV4-1
DNA: TGTGCCAGCAGTGGTGGACAGGGACTAGCGGGACGCGAGCAGTACTTC; CDR3: CASSGGQGLAGREQYF; J: TRBJ2-7; size: .; D: TRBD2; V: TRBV6-1
DNA: TGCGCCAGCAGCCAGCGGGGGGGGCAAGAGACCCAGTACTTC; CDR3: CASSQRGGQETQYF; J: TRBJ2-5; size: .; D: TRBD2; V: TRBV4-1
DNA: TGCGCCAGCAGCTTCCCCGGGATAGATACGCAGTATTTT; CDR3: CASSFPGIDTQYF; J: TRBJ2-3; size: .; D: .; V: TRBV5-1
DNA: TGTGCCAGCAGTTGGGACAGCCATAGCAATCAGCCCCAGCATTTT; CDR3: CASSWDSHSNQPQHF; J: TRBJ1-5; size: .; D: TRBD1; V: TRBV2
DNA: TGTGCCAGCAGCTTAGGGGCCGTTCTGCAAGAGACCCAGTACTTC; CDR3: CASSLGAVLQETQYF; J: TRBJ2-5; size: .; D: .; V: TRBV7-8
DNA: TGTGCCAGCTCACCACCGTTCAATCAGCCCCAGCATTTT; CDR3: CASSPPFNQPQHF; J: TRBJ1-5; size: .; D: .; V: TRBV18
DNA: TGTGCCAGCAGCTTAGCGCTAAATGGCGGGAGGGCCCTCTTC; CDR3: CASSLALNGGRALF; J: TRBJ2-1; size: .; D: TRBD2; V: TRBV7-2
DNA: TGTGCCAAAAAACTAGCGACTAGGGTAGATACGCAGTATTTT; CDR3: CAKKLATRVDTQYF; J: TRBJ2-3; size: once; D: TRBD2; V: TRBV2
DNA: TGTGCCATCAGTGAGTCGGGTCAGACCTACGAGCAGTACTTC; CDR3: CAISESGQTYEQYF; J: TRBJ2-7; size: .; D: .; V: TRBV10-3
DNA: TGCGCCAGCAGCTTGGGATACAGGGGGACAACTAATGAAAAACTGTTTTTT; CDR3: CASSLGYRGTTNEKLFF; J: TRBJ1-4; size: .; D: TRBD1; V: TRBV5-1
DNA: TGTGCCAGCAGTTTAATAGGTAATCAGCCCCAGCATTTT; CDR3: CASSLIGNQPQHF; J: TRBJ1-5; size: .; D: .; V: TRBV28
DNA: TGTGCCAGCAGCTCCCCTGGGGGGACAGTCACTCTTAGCAATCAGCCCCAGCATTTT; CDR3: CASSSPGGTVTLSNQPQHF; J: TRBJ1-5; size: .; D: TRBD1; V: TRBV7-2
DNA: TGTGCCAGCAGCGACCTCTTGACAGATACGCAGTATTTT; CDR3: CASSDLLTDTQYF; J: TRBJ2-3; size: .; D: .; V: TRBV9
DNA: TGTGCCAGCAGCTTAGCGCTTCAGGGGGCGGACACCATATATTTT; CDR3: CASSLALQGADTIYF; J: TRBJ1-3; size: .; D: TRBD1; V: TRBV7-2
DNA: TGTGCCAGCAGCTTAACAGGGGGCGCCAACTGGGGAAACATTCAGTACTTC; CDR3: CASSLTGGANWGNIQYF; J: TRBJ2-4; size: .; D: TRBD1; V: TRBV7-8
DNA: TGCGCCAGCAGTCGAGGACAGGTGAAGCGCAGCTCCTACGAGCAGTACTTC; CDR3: CASSRGQVKRSSYEQYF; J: TRBJ2-7; size: medium-sized; D: TRBD1; V: TRBV23-1
DNA: TGTGCCAGCAGCTTAGTGGTGGGAGCGAACACCGGGGAGCTGTTTTTT; CDR3: CASSLVVGANTGELFF; J: TRBJ2-2; size: .; D: .; V: TRBV7-9
DNA: TGTGCCAGCGGGGGAGTCCTCGATAGGGAGACCCAGTACTTC; CDR3: CASGGVLDRETQYF; J: TRBJ2-5; size: .; D: .; V: TRBV19
DNA: TGTGCCAGCAGCCAACGGGGCGGGAGGAACACCGGGGAGCTGTTTTTT; CDR3: CASSQRGGRNTGELFF; J: TRBJ2-2; size: .; D: TRBD2; V: TRBV14
DNA: TGTGCCAGCAGCCGAGGAGGGGGAAGGTCCTACGAGCAGTACTTC; CDR3: CASSRGGGRSYEQYF; J: TRBJ2-7; size: .; D: .; V: TRBV11-2
DNA: TGTGCCAGCAAGATTTCAAGGGGGCTAGCGGACTTTTTCTTC; CDR3: CASKISRGLADFFF; J: TRBJ2-1; size: .; D: .; V: TRBV2
DNA: TGTGCCAGCATTATAGGGGCGAACGAGCAGTACTTC; CDR3: CASIIGANEQYF; J: TRBJ2-7; size: .; D: .; V: TRBV2
DNA: TGTGCCAGCAGCGAAGAGGACAGGGAAATCAACTATGGCTACACCTTC; CDR3: CASSEEDREINYGYTF; J: TRBJ1-2; size: .; D: TRBD1; V: TRBV13